The 32 T cell receptor beta chains below all came from one sample that was sequenced in a study of T cell repertoires in cytomegalovirus infection. No antigen has been assigned to these receptors. Via MiXCR, TCRdb re-called the reads, giving one row per CDR3 protein. The sample yields about 310,000 distinct CDR3 sequences, roughly 25% seen once. The material sequenced was cultured PBMCs, taken from culture after CMV antigen stimulation. The receptors come from a human donor in good health (CMV status not recorded). Some clones in this sample may be carry-over from other donors' samples.

This clonotype was observed a handful of times. This chain uses TRBV7-2 with TRBJ1-3; TRBD1 is a possible D gene (5 bases). The V gene's germline CDR1 is SGHTA and CDR2 FQGNSA. The CDR3 spans 16 residues. V was pared by 2 bases and J by 1 base, with 12 bases between. This CDR3 reads CASSLQQKGSGNTIYF. In DNA, the CDR3 is TGTGCCAGCAGCTTACAACAGAAGGGGTCTGGAAACACCATATATTTT.

This clonotype appeared many times. The gene calls are TRBV7-2 and TRBJ1-1, with TRBD1 as a possible D gene (5 bases). Germline V gene sequence: CDR1 SGHTA, CDR2 FQGNSA. The CDR3 contains 15 residues. The V end was cut by 1 base, the J end by 4 bases, with 13 bases between. The CDR3 DNA follows: TGTGCCAGCAGCTTAGTCGGGGGGGGGAGCACTGAAGCTTTCTTT. Translating it yields CASSLVGGGSTEAFF. The full variable domain, its missing parts supplied by reference TRBV7-2 and TRBJ1-1, is GAGVSQSPSNKVTEKGKDVELRCDPISGHTALYWYRQSLGQGLEFLIYFQGNSAPDKSGLPSDRFSAERTGGSVSTLTIQRTQQEDSAVYLCASSLVGGGSTEAFFGQGTRLTVV.

The table lists this clonotype with many counts. This chain joins TRBV7-6 and TRBJ2-5, with D possibly matching TRBD2 (6 bases). The CDR3 contains 18 residues. V lost 5 bases and J lost 0, with 22 bases in between. The V gene's germline CDR1 is SGHVS and CDR2 FNYEAQ. CDR3 sequence (DNA): TGTGCCAGCAGCGCCGCGACTAGGTTGGTGCTTCACCAAGAGACCCAGTACTTC. The encoded protein is CASSAATRLVLHQETQYF. Together with reference TRBV7-6 and TRBJ2-5, the CDR3 gives the full variable domain: GAGVSQSPRYKVTKRGQDVALRCDPISGHVSLYWYRQALGQGPEFLTYFNYEAQQDKSGLPNDRFSAERPEGSISTLTIQRTEQRDSAMYRCASSAATRLVLHQETQYFGPGTRLLVL.

At least ten counts were recorded for this clonotype. The chain combines TRBV7-2 with TRBJ2-1; 11 bases align to TRBD2. Germline V gene lookup returns CDR1 SGHTA and CDR2 FQGNSA. Trimming cost V 8 bases and J 8 bases; bases outside gene matches: 5. The CDR3 consists of 13 residues. DNA for the CDR3: TGTGCCAGCCGACTAGCGGGGAGGGATGAGCAGTTCTTC. It encodes CASRLAGRDEQFF.

The chain has TRBV7-2 and TRBJ2-4; 7 bases align to TRBD1. The ends lost 1 base at V and 4 bases at J; junction bases unmatched: 10. The CDR3 runs to 17 residues. The V gene's germline CDR1 is SGHTA and CDR2 FQGNSA. This CDR3 is CASSLGSPGQQKNIQYF. The CDR3 nucleotides read TGTGCCAGCAGCTTAGGCTCCCCGGGACAGCAGAAAAACATTCAGTACTTC.

V and J are TRBV9 and TRBJ2-7; D is uncertain. Between the trimmed V and J ends, which lost 0 bases and 2 bases, there was a span of 9 bases. The CDR3 has 14 residues. CDR1 and CDR2 from the germline V gene are SGDLS and YYNGEE. The DNA of the CDR3 is TGTGCCAGCAGCGTAGAGGGCACCGCCTACGAGCAGTACTTC. Protein: CASSVEGTAYEQYF.

The V call is TRBV10-3, the J call TRBJ2-7; TRBD1 matches at 10 bases. The J segment lost 6 bases and the V segment lost 2 bases, leaving 7 bases of the junction unmatched. The CDR3 has 15 residues. Germline CDR1 ENHRY, CDR2 SYGVKD. The CDR3 here is CAISEGTGEMGEQYF. The CDR3 coding sequence is TGTGCCATCAGTGAGGGGACAGGGGAGATGGGCGAGCAGTACTTC.

The rearrangement uses TRBV5-4 and TRBJ2-1; D may be TRBD2 (5 bases). The germline gives CDR1 SGHNT, CDR2 YYREEE (reference sequence). There are 17 residues in the CDR3. V shed 1 base and J shed 1 base, with 15 bases lying between them. The CDR3 sequence: CASSLLALAPSYNEQFF. As DNA, the CDR3 is TGTGCCAGCAGCTTGTTAGCTCTAGCCCCATCCTACAATGAGCAGTTCTTC. The full variable domain, its missing parts supplied by reference TRBV5-4 and TRBJ2-1, is ETGVTQSPTHLIKTRGQQVTLRCSSQSGHNTVSWYQQALGQGPQFIFQYYREEENGRGNFPPRFSGLQFPNYSSELNVNALELDDSALYLCASSLLALAPSYNEQFFGPGTRLTVL.

The V and J genes are TRBV6-2 or TRBV6-3 and TRBJ2-5; 9 bases match TRBD2. The V gene's germline CDR1 is MNHEY and CDR2 SVGEGT. The CDR3 length is 14 residues. The V gene end was trimmed by 4 bases and the J gene end by 4 bases; junction bases not matched to a gene: 4. The CDR3 coding sequence is TGTGCCAGCAGTTCGTTGCGGGAGGGAGAGACCCAGTACTTC. Amino acids: CASSSLREGETQYF.

In its sample, this clonotype was seen a few times. The rearrangement joins TRBV6-2 or TRBV6-3 to TRBJ2-7, with D unclear. This CDR3 region has 12 residues. Trimming removed 5 bases from V and 6 bases from J, with 11 bases in between. Germline V lookup: CDR1 MNHEY, CDR2 SVGEGT. The CDR3 reads CASSRYLGEQYV. As DNA, the CDR3 is TGTGCCAGCAGTCGGTACTTAGGCGAGCAGTACGTC.

The chain recombines TRBV7-9 with TRBJ2-3, with TRBD2 identical over 9 bases. Losses at the gene ends were 5 bases for V and 2 bases for J; bases not matched to a gene: 8. The CDR3 runs to 16 residues. Germline V CDR1 and CDR2: SEHNR, FQNEAQ (reference sequence). This CDR3 is CASSRSTSGFTDTQYF. The CDR3, as DNA: TGTGCCAGCAGCCGCTCGACTAGCGGCTTCACAGATACGCAGTATTTT. Full variable domain (remainder filled in from reference TRBV7-9 and TRBJ2-3): DTGVSQNPRHKITKRGQNVTFRCDPISEHNRLYWYRQTLGQGPEFLTYFQNEAQLEKSRLLSDRFSAERPKGSFSTLEIQRTEQGDSAMYLCASSRSTSGFTDTQYFGPGTRLTVL.

This clonotype was recorded a few times. The chain has TRBV7-9 and TRBJ2-5; 8 bases map to TRBD1. The CDR3 is made up of 15 amino acids. Germline V gene data show CDR1 as SEHNR and CDR2 as FQNEAQ (reference sequence). After removal of 3 bases from V and 3 bases from J, the junction contained 6 bases not matched to a gene. The CDR3 DNA follows: TGTGCCAGCAGCTTCGGACAGGGAAAGGAAGAGACCCAGTACTTC. Its protein is CASSFGQGKEETQYF. Together with reference TRBV7-9 and TRBJ2-5, the CDR3 gives the full variable domain: DTGVSQNPRHKITKRGQNVTFRCDPISEHNRLYWYRQTLGQGPEFLTYFQNEAQLEKSRLLSDRFSAERPKGSFSTLEIQRTEQGDSAMYLCASSFGQGKEETQYFGPGTRLLVL.

This chain uses TRBV12-5 with TRBJ2-1; TRBD2 is a possible D gene (5 bases). The CDR3 has 18 residues. V was trimmed by 0 bases and J by 2 bases, leaving 17 bases between them. Germline loops: CDR1 LGHNT, CDR2 FRNRAP. CDR3 in DNA: TGTGCTAGTGGTTTGGTAGTTCAGCGGCGGAGGCCCTACAATGAGCAGTTCTTC. It encodes CASGLVVQRRRPYNEQFF.

A word on this clonotype: A junction end diverges from the germline sequence, so it may reflect a read error. The chain carries TRBV7-7 and TRBJ1-1; 7 nucleotides align to TRBD1. The germline V gene encodes CDR1 SSHAT and CDR2 FNYEAQ (reference sequence). The CDR3 spans 19 residues. CDR3 protein: CASSLLGSGGKFLSTEAFF. As DNA, the CDR3 is TGTGCTAGCAGCTTATTGGGGTCAGGGGGAAAATTTTTGAGCACTGAAGCTTTCTTT.

This chain uses TRBV29-1 with TRBJ2-5, with TRBD2 matching 7 bases. V shed 8 bases, J shed 2 bases, and the junction held 17 bases outside the gene matches. Germline V lookup: CDR1 SQVTM, CDR2 ANQGSEA. CDR3 length equals 16 residues. CDR3 sequence reads: CSYTRGTSASQETQYF. In nucleotides, the CDR3 is TGCAGCTACACCCGCGGAACTAGCGCCTCGCAAGAGACCCAGTACTTC.

This clonotype was counted at least ten times. The rearrangement links TRBV7-2 to TRBJ2-1, with TRBD2 matching 8 bases. Trimming removed 5 bases from V and 2 bases from J; junction bases left unmatched: 11. The CDR3 spans 17 residues. The germline CDR1 and CDR2 sequences are SGHTA and FQGNSA. This CDR3 reads CASSLPLGGDPYNEQFF. CDR3 DNA: TGTGCCAGCAGCCTCCCCCTCGGGGGGGACCCCTACAATGAGCAGTTCTTC.

The chain is built from TRBV7-6 and TRBJ1-1, with a possible D match to TRBD1 (6 bases). Between the trimmed V and J ends, which lost 5 bases and 4 bases, there was a span of 17 bases. Germline-derived CDR1 and CDR2 are SGHVS and FNYEAQ. CDR3 length equals 15 residues. CDR3 sequence: CASSARGWLSTEAFF. The CDR3 DNA is TGTGCCAGCAGCGCCAGGGGTTGGCTGAGCACTGAAGCTTTCTTT. The entire variable domain, with the rest obtained from reference TRBV7-6 and TRBJ1-1, is as follows: GAGVSQSPRYKVTKRGQDVALRCDPISGHVSLYWYRQALGQGPEFLTYFNYEAQQDKSGLPNDRFSAERPEGSISTLTIQRTEQRDSAMYRCASSARGWLSTEAFFGQGTRLTVV.

The CDR3 region is CSARDPPRSYNEQFF. The CDR3 DNA reads TGCAGTGCTAGAGATCCTCCCCGATCCTACAATGAGCAGTTCTTC. The J gene is TRBJ2-1, the V gene TRBV20-1; D ambiguous. V was cut by 0 bases and J by 1 base, with 10 bases left in between. This CDR3 comprises 15 residues. Germline assignment: CDR1 DFQATT and CDR2 SNEGSKA (reference sequence).

In DNA, the CDR3 is TGTGCCAGCAGTTCCCGGTACACTGAAGCTTTCTTT. The encoded protein is CASSSRYTEAFF. The genes are TRBV12-3 or TRBV12-4 and TRBJ1-1; D unclear. The length of the CDR3 is 12 residues. Trimming cost V 4 bases and J 3 bases, with 6 bases left between them.

V is TRBV7-9 and J is TRBJ2-6; a weak D match, TRBD1 (6 bases). V lost 5 bases and J lost 4, with 12 bases in between. CDR3 length: 15 residues. Per the germline V gene, CDR1 is SEHNR and CDR2 is FQNEAQ (reference sequence). CDR3 bases: TGTGCCAGCAGCCCTCCCGGGACAGGGGCCAACGTCCTGACTTTC. Its protein product is CASSPPGTGANVLTF.

The genes are TRBV5-6 and TRBJ1-5; 8 bases are shared with TRBD1. J lost 5 bases, V lost 2 bases, and 12 bases had no gene match. The CDR3 spans 17 residues. Germline assignment: CDR1 SGHDT and CDR2 YYEEEE. The CDR3 sequence: CASSFWITGGGDQPQHF. In DNA, the CDR3 is TGTGCCAGCAGCTTTTGGATAACAGGGGGGGGAGATCAGCCCCAGCATTTT.

This clonotype was observed many times. The chain uses TRBV6-1 and TRBJ2-7; tentative D call: TRBD2 (5 bases). This CDR3 is built from 14 residues. The V end was cut by 7 bases, the J end by 0 bases, with 13 bases between. Germline lookup yields CDR1 MNHNS and CDR2 SASEGT. The CDR3 DNA reads as TGTGCCAGCAACCGGCGAGGGAGCTCCTACGAGCAGTACTTC. This translates into CASNRRGSSYEQYF.

The rearrangement uses TRBV11-3 and TRBJ2-7; no clear D gene. V shed 3 bases and J shed 4 bases, with 10 bases lying between them. The CDR3 has 13 residues. CDR1 SGHNT and CDR2 YENEEA come from the germline V gene. The CDR3 sequence is CASSFRTWYEQYV. In nucleotides, the CDR3 is TGTGCCAGCAGCTTCCGGACGTGGTACGAGCAGTACGTC.

V gene TRBV12-3 or TRBV12-4 combines with J gene TRBJ2-7; D is perhaps TRBD1 or TRBD2 (5 bases each). Trimming left V 0 bases short and J 2 bases short, with 17 bases between. The CDR3 totals 17 residues. The CDR3 nucleotides read TGTGCCAGCAGTTTAGCCCGCGGTGGGGGTATGACCTACGAGCAGTACTTC. Translating it yields CASSLARGGGMTYEQYF.

CDR3 nucleotide sequence: TGTGCCAGCAGCTTAACCCCTCTCGGCGAGCAGTTCTTC. Translation gives CASSLTPLGEQFF. This chain uses TRBV11-3 with TRBJ2-1; no definite D call. This CDR3 has 13 residues. V shed 2 bases and J shed 10 bases, with 12 bases lying between them. CDR1 SGHNT and CDR2 YENEEA come from the germline V gene.

The table lists this clonotype with a count of one. The chain is built from TRBV7-6 and TRBJ2-1; D is unresolved. The CDR3 covers 13 residues. Trimming took off 8 bases at V and 10 bases at J, with 18 bases between the two ends. Germline V lookup: CDR1 SGHVS, CDR2 FNYEAQ. CDR3 sequence (DNA): TGTGCCAGCTCAAGGTCGCCGGAAGGCGAGCAGTTCTTC. Its protein is CASSRSPEGEQFF.

The chain has TRBV29-1 and TRBJ2-7; D perhaps matches TRBD2 (5 bases). The V end lost 4 bases, the J end lost 1 base, and 5 bases lay between the germline ends. Per the germline V gene, CDR1 is SQVTM and CDR2 is ANQGSEA. The CDR3 is made up of 11 amino acids. The CDR3 protein is CSVGGSYEQYF. DNA of the CDR3: TGCAGCGTTGGCGGGTCCTACGAGCAGTACTTC.

This clonotype has only a few counts. The CDR3: CASSYSRGEQFF. The CDR3, as DNA: TGTGCCAGCAGTTACTCTCGGGGTGAGCAGTTCTTC. The V gene is TRBV6-2 or TRBV6-3, the J gene TRBJ2-1; TRBD2 might be the D (5 bases). CDR3 length: 12 residues. CDR1 and CDR2 from the germline V gene are MNHEY and SVGEGT. V was clipped by 0 bases and J by 9 bases, with 6 bases between them.

This clonotype was seen a handful of times. This rearrangement joins TRBV12-3 or TRBV12-4 to TRBJ1-3, with D possibly TRBD1 on 6 matching bases. This CDR3 has 19 amino acids. Between the trimmed V and J ends, which lost 6 bases and 3 bases, there was a span of 27 bases. In DNA, the CDR3 is TGTGCCAGCAGACCCAACTGGGGGCAGGGAGAGGGTCGTGGAAACACCATATATTTT. Amino acid sequence: CASRPNWGQGEGRGNTIYF.

This clonotype was seen more than once but under ten times. V is TRBV9 and J is TRBJ2-5, with TRBD2 matching over 16 bases. Germline-derived CDR1 and CDR2 are SGDLS and YYNGEE. V lost 2 bases, J lost 4 bases, and 5 bases stayed unmatched. CDR3 size: 17 residues. The CDR3 DNA is TGTGCCAGCAGCGTGGGGACTAGCGGGAGGGCCCTAGAGACCCAGTACTTC. Translation gives CASSVGTSGRALETQYF. The full variable domain, completed using reference TRBV9 and TRBJ2-5, is DSGVTQTPKHLITATGQRVTLRCSPRSGDLSVYWYQQSLDQGLQFLIQYYNGEERAKGNILERFSAQQFPDLHSELNLSSLELGDSALYFCASSVGTSGRALETQYFGPGTRLLVL.

The V call is TRBV19, the J call TRBJ1-2; TRBD1 agrees at 7 bases. This CDR3 has 13 residues. With V trimmed by 7 bases and J by 5 bases, 7 bases remained unmatched. Per germline, CDR1 LNHDA and CDR2 SQIVND (reference sequence). As DNA, the CDR3 is TGTGCCAGTAACTATGACAGGGATTATGGCTACACCTTC. This sequence encodes CASNYDRDYGYTF.

V gene TRBV7-9 combines with J gene TRBJ1-4; possibly TRBD1 for D (5 bases). V was shortened by 1 base and J by 6 bases, with 18 bases between the two germline ends. The germline CDR1 and CDR2 sequences are SEHNR and FQNEAQ (reference sequence). The length of the CDR3 is 17 residues. The CDR3 spells CASSLEVPFVGDEKLFF. The CDR3 DNA reads TGTGCCAGCAGCTTAGAGGTTCCATTTGTAGGGGATGAAAAACTGTTTTTT.